The 2 T cell receptor beta chains reported below all come from one sample, sequenced in a study of Tregs in tolerant kidney transplant recipients. The data were produced by immunoSEQ multiplex PCR, yet TCRdb's version contains in-frame clones alone and is incomplete. The data show roughly 120,000 clones, roughly 92% seen once. The source material was CD4+ T cells from blood. The receptors derive from a human donor in good health.

This chain connects TRBV2 to TRBJ2-5; 9 nucleotides agree with TRBD1. The junction had 8 bases not matched to a gene; V was cut back by 1 base and J by 2 bases. Per the germline V gene, CDR1 is SNHLY and CDR2 is FYNNEI. The CDR3 is made up of 17 amino acids. In nucleotides, the CDR3 is TGTGCCAGCAGTGAAGGGAAGCGGACAGGGGTTCAAGAGACCCAGTACTTC. Translation gives CASSEGKRTGVQETQYF. Complete variable domain (other parts from reference TRBV2 and TRBJ2-5): EPEVTQTPSHQVTQMGQEVILRCVPISNHLYFYWYRQILGQKVEFLVSFYNNEISEKSEIFDDQFSVERPDGSNFTLKIRSTKLEDSAMYFCASSEGKRTGVQETQYFGPGTRLLVL.

With respect to this clone: Its ends do not fully match the called genes, so a read error is possible. This chain uses TRBV7-7 with TRBJ2-7; D assignment may be TRBD1 or TRBD2 (5 bases each). Germline CDR1 and CDR2: SSHAT and FNYEAQ (reference sequence). The CDR3 consists of 14 residues. CDR3 protein: CASSPGGGRGEQYF. The CDR3 bases are TGTGCTAGCAGCCCCGGTGGGGGAAGGGGCGAGCAGTACTTC.